Below are 23 T cell receptor beta chains sequenced from a single sample in a study of cytomegalovirus exposure and HLA in healthy donors. The PCR was carried out with 60 Vbeta primers and 13 Jbeta primers. Method: immunoSEQ multiplex PCR; TCRdb's copy keeps in-frame clones and lacks some. The sample has around 100,000 clones; around two thirds are singletons. The sequencing sample was made of PBMCs. The receptors stem from a young man in good health and CMV-seropositive.

The chain links TRBV27 to TRBJ2-6; D is perhaps TRBD1 (5 bases). The V gene lost 5 bases and the J gene lost 2 bases, with 7 bases spanning the gap. Germline loops: CDR1 MNHEY, CDR2 SMNVEV (reference sequence). CDR3 size: 14 residues. This CDR3 is CASSARAGANVLTF. The CDR3 nucleotides are TGTGCCAGCAGTGCCAGGGCTGGGGCCAACGTCCTGACTTTC.

This clone was detected only once. V and J are TRBV5-1 and TRBJ1-1, with D possibly being TRBD1 (5 bases). This CDR3 contains 15 residues. V lost 4 bases and J 4 bases, leaving 17 bases between the germline ends. Germline V gene data show CDR1 as SGHRS and CDR2 as YFSETQ. The CDR3: CASSPGGGYSTEAFF. The CDR3 DNA reads as TGCGCCAGCAGCCCTGGGGGAGGGTACAGCACTGAAGCTTTCTTT.

The genes are TRBV7-9 and TRBJ2-5, with no clear D. With 1 base removed from V and 4 bases from J, the gap between germline ends came to 10 bases. Germline CDR1 SEHNR, CDR2 FQNEAQ (reference sequence). The CDR3 runs 14 residues. CDR3 nucleotides: TGTGCCAGCAGCTTAGACGAGGTGGCAGAGACCCAGTACTTC. This sequence encodes CASSLDEVAETQYF.

The V gene is TRBV4-2, the J gene TRBJ1-5; TRBD1 aligns across 10 bases. Losses at the gene ends were 1 base for V and 2 bases for J; bases not matched to a gene: 2. The CDR3 sequence is 16 residues long. Germline V lookup: CDR1 LGHNA, CDR2 YNFKEQ. Here the CDR3 reads CASSQGDRGGNQPQHF. As DNA, the CDR3 is TGTGCCAGCAGCCAAGGGGACAGGGGAGGCAATCAGCCCCAGCATTTT.

The chain carries TRBV11-2 and TRBJ1-1, with a possible D match to TRBD1 (5 bases). CDR1 and CDR2 from the germline V gene are SGHAT and FQNNGV. Trimming stripped 5 bases from V and 7 bases from J, with 14 bases between. CDR3 length equals 13 residues. This CDR3 reads CASSLRVGGEAFF. The DNA for the CDR3 is TGTGCCAGCAGCCTCAGGGTGGGCGGTGAAGCTTTCTTT.

The chain employs TRBV5-1 and TRBJ2-5; tentative D call: TRBD1 (5 bases). Trimming shortened V by 4 bases and J by 3 bases, and 10 bases separated the two germline ends. The CDR3 loop spans 13 amino acids. Looked up from germline, CDR1 is SGHRS and CDR2 is YFSETQ. The CDR3 loop reads CASSGAPEETQYF. In DNA, the CDR3 is TGCGCCAGCAGCGGGGCCCCGGAAGAGACCCAGTACTTC.

This rearrangement joins TRBV27 to TRBJ1-5; 10 bases are a match to TRBD1. This CDR3 spans 15 amino acids. Trimming cost V 2 bases and J 6 bases; bases outside gene matches: 4. Germline loops: CDR1 MNHEY, CDR2 SMNVEV (reference sequence). In DNA form, the CDR3 reads TGTGCCAGCAGTTTAGGACAGGGGGAGGTTCAGCCCCAGCATTTT. Its protein product is CASSLGQGEVQPQHF.

This clone was detected a few times. Other DNA sequences within the sample encode an identical CDR3. The rearrangement uses TRBV5-1 and TRBJ1-2; weak D call: TRBD1 (5 bases). CDR3 length equals 14 residues. From germline, CDR1 is SGHRS and CDR2 YFSETQ. V dropped 0 bases and J dropped 5 bases, with 11 bases sitting between them. The CDR3 DNA follows: TGCGCCAGCAGCTTGGCCGGAGGGACGTATGGCTACACCTTC. Encoded protein: CASSLAGGTYGYTF.

This clone appeared once. The chain recombines TRBV7-2 with TRBJ2-7; D perhaps matches TRBD2 (5 bases). The germline V gene has CDR1 SGHTA and CDR2 FQGNSA. The CDR3 runs to 13 residues. V was cut by 5 bases and J by 3 bases, with 11 bases left in between. In DNA form, the CDR3 reads TGTGCCAGCAGCCCCCGAGGGTACTACGAGCAGTACTTC. The encoded protein is CASSPRGYYEQYF.

This clone was detected only a few times. The J gene is TRBJ1-1, the V gene TRBV12-5; D may be TRBD1 (5 bases). V lost 6 bases to trimming and J lost 7 bases, with 15 bases between them. Germline V lookup: CDR1 LGHNT, CDR2 FRNRAP. The CDR3 runs 13 residues. The CDR3 protein is CASGIEPGGEAFF. Here the CDR3 DNA reads TGTGCTAGTGGAATAGAACCGGGGGGTGAAGCTTTCTTT.

This clone appeared a few times. This rearrangement joins TRBV19 to TRBJ2-7; D perhaps matches TRBD2 (5 bases). In germline, CDR1 is LNHDA, CDR2 SQIVND (reference sequence). The length of the CDR3 is 13 residues. V lost 3 bases and J 7 bases, leaving 13 bases between the germline ends. CDR3 nucleotide sequence: TGTGCCAGTAGTATGGGAAGGCCGGGGGAGCAGTACTTC. It encodes CASSMGRPGEQYF.

This clone was found a few times. The chain combines TRBV27 with TRBJ1-2; unclear D gene. Trimming removed 0 bases from V and 4 bases from J, with 9 bases in between. The CDR3 contains 14 residues. The germline V gene encodes CDR1 MNHEY and CDR2 SMNVEV (reference sequence). CDR3: CASSLSRPRYGYTF. The DNA for the CDR3 is TGTGCCAGCAGTTTATCGCGGCCACGCTATGGCTACACCTTC.

This clone was seen a single time. V and J are TRBV5-1 and TRBJ2-7; D gene unclear. V was trimmed by 1 base and J by 2 bases, leaving 7 bases between them. The CDR3 sequence is 13 residues long. CDR1 and CDR2 from the germline V gene are SGHRS and YFSETQ. CDR3 nucleotide sequence: TGCGCCAGCAGCTTGAGTCAGACCTACGAGCAGTACTTC. Its translation: CASSLSQTYEQYF.

Concerning this clone itself: One junction end does not reproduce the germline sequence, and a read error may be involved. The chain employs TRBV5-4 and TRBJ2-7, with TRBD1 as a possible D gene (6 bases). This CDR3 has 16 residues. Germline V gene lookup returns CDR1 SGHNT and CDR2 YYREEE (reference sequence). The CDR3 coding sequence is TGTGCCAGCAGCTTGAGTTCTGGACAGATCTCCTTCGAGCAGTACTTC. This gives the protein CASSLSSGQISFEQYF.

The V gene is TRBV29-1, the J gene TRBJ1-2; TRBD1 matches at 10 bases. The ends lost 6 bases at V and 6 bases at J; junction bases unmatched: 7. This CDR3 is 13 amino acids long. In germline, CDR1 is SQVTM, CDR2 ANQGSEA. The CDR3 loop is CSVAGTGADGYTF. Here the CDR3 DNA reads TGCAGCGTCGCCGGGACAGGGGCGGATGGCTACACCTTC. Combining the CDR3 with reference TRBV29-1 and TRBJ1-2 gives the whole variable domain SAVISQKPSRDICQRGTSLTIQCQVDSQVTMMFWYRQQPGQSLTLIATANQGSEATYESGFVIDKFPISRPNLTFSTLTVSNMSPEDSSIYLCSVAGTGADGYTFGSGTRLTVV.

V and J are TRBV6-1 and TRBJ1-3, with D unresolved. The CDR3 totals 15 residues. Trimming left V 1 base short and J 2 bases short, with 9 bases between. Germline CDR1 and CDR2: MNHNS and SASEGT. The DNA of the CDR3 is TGTGCCAGCAGTGAAGGGAGGGCCACTGGAAACACCATATATTTT. Translation gives CASSEGRATGNTIYF.

The J gene is TRBJ2-1, the V gene TRBV30; 7 bases map to TRBD2. V shed 5 bases, J shed 8 bases, and the junction held 15 bases outside the gene matches. The CDR3 totals 15 residues. Germline V gene lookup returns CDR1 GTSNPN and CDR2 SVGIG (reference sequence). CDR3 sequence: CAWSGTSAARDEQFF. The DNA for the CDR3 is TGTGCCTGGTCCGGAACTAGCGCCGCTAGGGATGAGCAGTTCTTC.

DNA of the CDR3: TGTGCCAGCAGCCTCGTTCCGAGGGACACTGAAGCTTTCTTT. It translates to CASSLVPRDTEAFF. This chain links TRBV6-1 with TRBJ1-1; no clear D. CDR1 and CDR2 from the germline V gene are MNHNS and SASEGT. This CDR3 contains 14 residues. Trimming removed 6 bases from V and 3 bases from J, with 14 bases in between.

Comment on this clone: Within the sample, other DNA sequences also encode this same CDR3. The chain links TRBV10-3 to TRBJ2-3, with 12 bases matching TRBD2. The germline V gene encodes CDR1 ENHRY and CDR2 SYGVKD. The V segment lost 6 bases and the J segment 1 base; nucleotides outside the gene matches: 2. The CDR3 loop spans 15 amino acids. The chain's CDR3 is CAIRASGGGTDTQYF. The CDR3 region has the DNA TGTGCCATCAGGGCTAGCGGGGGGGGCACAGATACGCAGTATTTT.

Turning to this clone: Other DNA sequences in this specimen translate into the identical CDR3. V usage is TRBV5-1 and J usage is TRBJ2-3, with D tentatively TRBD1 (6 bases). V was cut by 4 bases and J by 0 bases, with 9 bases left in between. Germline V gives CDR1 SGHRS, CDR2 YFSETQ. The CDR3 runs 14 residues. CDR3 protein: CASSLTGSTDTQYF. The CDR3 coding sequence is TGCGCCAGCAGCCTTACAGGGAGCACAGATACGCAGTATTTT.

Written as DNA, the CDR3 is TGTGCCACCAGCAGAGATAGGGGCTCTGGGGCCAACGTCCTGACTTTC. This sequence encodes CATSRDRGSGANVLTF. The chain recombines TRBV15 with TRBJ2-6; TRBD1 is a possible D gene (5 bases). The CDR3 is 16 amino acids. From germline, CDR1 is LNHNV and CDR2 YYDKDF (reference sequence). V lost 0 bases to trimming and J lost 0 bases, with 6 bases between them.

This clone turned up a few times. The chain has TRBV4-1 and TRBJ2-5; TRBD1 matches 8 bases. This CDR3 has 16 residues. Germline CDR1 is MGHRA and CDR2 is YSYEKL. V lost 0 bases to trimming and J lost 6 bases; unmatched junction nucleotides: 9. The CDR3 DNA reads TGCGCCAGCAGCCAAGATGCAGGGGGCATCGTTAAGACCCAGTACTTC. Encoded protein: CASSQDAGGIVKTQYF.

The CDR3 DNA reads as TGTGCCAGCAGATCCGGGACTAGCGTAGCAAATGAGCAGTTCTTC. This encodes CASRSGTSVANEQFF. The chain employs TRBV9 and TRBJ2-1, with 10 positions matching TRBD2. The CDR3 has 15 amino acids. Trimming at V came to 5 bases and at J to 7 bases, leaving 9 bases not matched to a gene. Germline CDR1 is SGDLS and CDR2 is YYNGEE.